This T cell receptor beta chain is from a study of T cell changes during pregnancy in multiple sclerosis. CDR3 length: 14 residues. Trimming pared 5 bases from V and 8 bases from J, leaving 18 bases between. Germline V gene sequence: CDR1 SGHDN, CDR2 FVKESK. Measured with immunoSEQ multiplex PCR; TCRdb has only the in-frame clones, and not every one. The top ten clones hold approximately 0.5% of a sample with some 40,000 clones, nearly 90% of them seen once. The rearrangement uses TRBV14 and TRBJ1-2, with D unclear. The clonotype comes from a female donor with multiple sclerosis, enrolled in a pregnancy study. Sample: CD4+ T cells from peripheral blood mononuclear cells, taken in the second trimester of pregnancy. CDR3 in DNA: TGTGCCAGCAGCAAAAAGAGGACTACCGACGGCTACACCTTC. Its translation: CASSKKRTTDGYTF.